This is a list of T cell receptor beta chains from one sample in a study of blood T cell repertoires in COVID-19. Sequencing used immunoSEQ multiplex PCR; TCRdb keeps in-frame clones, though not all of them. The table records fewer than 200,000 clones, approximately 84% of them present only once. Material: peripheral blood. The receptors come from a man in his forties or fifties who had recovered from COVID-19. CDR3s include the opening cysteine and the closing phenylalanine or tryptophan. The order of the fields is CDR3 DNA, CDR3 protein, J gene, V gene, D gene, clone size. A D gene is named only where the DNA matches it firmly. Only some rows state a clone size, as once, few, many or a class for expanded clones.

TGTGCCATCAGACCCCAAGCCACCTTGAACACTGAAGCTTTCTTT	CAIRPQATLNTEAFF	TRBJ1-1	TRBV10-3	NA	NA
TGTGCCAGCAGCCCACCTATCGACAGGGACTACGAGCAGTACTTC	CASSPPIDRDYEQYF	TRBJ2-7	TRBV7-2	TRBD1	few
TGTGCCAGCTCGTCAAGTCAGGGCCAGATGAACACTGAAGCTTTCTTT	CASSSSQGQMNTEAFF	TRBJ1-1	TRBV18	NA	NA
TGCGCCAGCAGCTTGGCCGGAGGGCGGGAGACCCAGTACTTC	CASSLAGGRETQYF	TRBJ2-5	TRBV5-1	NA	NA
TGTGCCAGCAGTTTGGGTAGCGGGGGTGAGCAGTTCTTC	CASSLGSGGEQFF	TRBJ2-1	TRBV12-3/TRBV12-4	TRBD2	NA
TGCAGCGTTGAAGCCTTTGACGCGGTTGAGCAGTTCTTC	CSVEAFDAVEQFF	TRBJ2-1	TRBV29-1	NA	NA
TGCGCCAGCAGCCGACCAGGGTCGACTAATGAAAAACTGTTTTTT	CASSRPGSTNEKLFF	TRBJ1-4	TRBV4-1	NA	NA
TGTGCCAGCAGTTTCAGGAGGGGGCGGGAATGGCAGTACTTC	CASSFRRGREWQYF	TRBJ2-7	TRBV6-5	NA	NA
TGTGCCAGCAGTTTATTAGCGGGCCGAACGCAGTATTTT	CASSLLAGRTQYF	TRBJ2-3	TRBV12-3/TRBV12-4	TRBD2	NA
TGTGCCAGCAGCCCTTTCACAGATACGCAGTATTTT	CASSPFTDTQYF	TRBJ2-3	TRBV9	NA	NA
TGTGCCAGCAGCCAAGAGGGACAATATGAAAAACTGTTTTTT	CASSQEGQYEKLFF	TRBJ1-4	TRBV3-1/TRBV3-2	NA	NA